This entry concerns a single T cell receptor (beta chain). The data originate from a study of blood T cell repertoires in COVID-19. Original data processing: Nucleated cell counts were estimated from reference gene primer amplification. Assay: immunoSEQ multiplex PCR; the TCRdb copy retains only in-frame clones and omits some. V, J and clone size derive from that table, while D and trimming were established from the DNA sequence. The table shows more than 350,000 clones, with around nine tenths occurring only once. V lost 7 bases and J lost 3; bases outside the gene matches: 14. Germline V lookup: CDR1 SEHNR, CDR2 FQNEAQ (reference sequence). The CDR3 has 16 amino acids.

This sequence originates from a woman between 18 and 29 years old who had been exposed to COVID-19. The chain recombines TRBV7-9 with TRBJ1-2; 7 bases agree with TRBD1. The sequenced sample was PBMCs or T cells enriched from blood (not recorded which). The chain's CDR3 is CASTLNRGEGDYGYTF. The CDR3, as DNA: TGTGCCAGCACCCTGAACAGGGGAGAGGGGGACTATGGCTACACCTTC. Full variable domain (remainder filled in from reference TRBV7-9 and TRBJ1-2): DTGVSQNPRHKITKRGQNVTFRCDPISEHNRLYWYRQTLGQGPEFLTYFQNEAQLEKSRLLSDRFSAERPKGSFSTLEIQRTEQGDSAMYLCASTLNRGEGDYGYTFGSGTRLTVV.